Sequencing of this T cell receptor beta chain was carried out in a study of T cell repertoires in cytomegalovirus infection. Study background: The public TCR beta signatures pointed to both CMV infection and matching HLA type.

Germline V lookup: CDR1 MGHRA, CDR2 YSYEKL. Trimming cost V 4 bases and J 6 bases, with 19 bases left between them. This CDR3 has 16 amino acids. Whole-study findings and limits: Using cumulative public TCR beta family frequency, the authors identified those who carried CMV together with the relevant HLA. Within the response measured ex vivo, HLA-C-restricted CMV-specific TCR beta clonotypes were dominant.

This clonotype was counted between two and nine times. Its antigen is not identified. Each CDR3 protein gets one entry after TCRdb re-called the reads with MiXCR. The sample records 55,000 to 70,000 distinct CDR3 sequences, approximately 22% being singletons. The chain employs TRBV4-1 and TRBJ1-5, with a weak D call TRBD1 (6 bases). This TCR came from a human donor in good health (CMV status not recorded). Some clones in this sample may be carry-over from other donors' samples. The source material was PBMCs, sequenced either directly or after in vitro stimulation (not recorded which). CDR3 nucleotides: TGCGCCAGCAGCCCTAGGACAGTTGAGGCTCGTCAGCCCCAGCATTTT. Amino acids: CASSPRTVEARQPQHF.